This TCR beta chain was identified during a study of T cells in localized non-small cell lung cancer (dated by TCRdb to the early 2020s). At the level of the whole study: T cell repertoires of 200 to 250 early-stage NSCLC patients were analyzed, with tumors being compared against uninvolved tumor-adjacent lungs. The cohort comprised approximately 240 treatment-naïve NSCLC patients with resected, localized lung tumors. NSCLC patients had a mean age of around 70 years, and more than 120 were male and nearly 110 female. Broad study findings and their caveats: A median of roughly 58 of the top 100 tumor clones were detected in paired uninvolved adjacent lung, and 28 of these tumor clones were also found among the top 100 clones of the paired uninvolved adjacent lung. Since the design was exploratory, TCR variables were selected using unadjusted p-values with no false-discovery rate correction. Longer overall survival was associated with higher T cell density in blood, whereas shorter survival was associated with higher clonality in adjacent lung. Uninvolved tumor-adjacent lung showed the highest T cell clonality, higher than tumor, which suggests more focused antigenic responses in the uninvolved tumor-adjacent lung. Multi-region tumor sequencing was not performed, so intratumor heterogeneity could not be excluded.

Concerning this clone itself: The specificity of this receptor is unknown. The record has no base qualities; no much larger clone is one base away.

At diagnosis, tumor, uninvolved tumor-adjacent lung and peripheral blood were collected and then preserved as a mix of FFPE and fresh-frozen material. Blood samples were analyzed as peripheral blood mononuclear cells for TCR repertoire profiling. TCR beta CDR3 regions were sequenced from DNA using the immunoSEQ Assay. In the paper's pipeline: To compute T cell density, TCR beta template counts were normalized to usable DNA, which was estimated by amplifying housekeeping genes. Richness was estimated with the preseqR package, extrapolating to 400,000 templates for PBMC samples and 120,000 templates for tissue samples. Clonality was defined by subtracting Pielou's evenness from one. Tissue-enriched TCRs were identified through differential abundance testing performed on productive amino-acid clonotypes, with a minimum total count of 5 and an alpha of 0.1. The Jaccard Index and the Morisita Overlap Index were used to measure repertoire overlap between compartments. TCR beta CDR3s were clustered by GLIPH together with public tetramer-defined viral CDR3s, and at least three viral sequences plus V-gene enrichment were required for viral motifs. TCRdb obtained this table from immuneACCESS and retained in-frame rearrangements with V and J assigned. These tables miss some clones; where compared with another copy, unresolved V genes account for less than half of the shortfall, and the remainder is unexplained. V, J and clone size are those of that table, while D and trimming were read from the DNA. Counted in this sample were roughly 25,000 clones; around 85% of them appeared once. Roughly an eighth of the sample belongs to the ten largest clones.

The germline V end is reduced by 5 bases and the J end by 0 bases; junction bases left unmatched: 1. CDR1 MNHEY and CDR2 SVGAGI were looked up in the germline V gene. The CDR3 contains 13 residues, cysteine and phenylalanine counted. Only the CDR3 DNA stays, 39 bases, in frame from base 1. The chain uses TRBV6-5 and TRBJ2-7; TRBD1 matches 7 bases in the middle. The sample in question was peripheral blood, obtained before any cancer treatment. This receptor was identified in a female donor older than 55 with stage II squamous cell lung carcinoma. The CDR3 reads as follows: CASSGDSSYEQYF. The sequence in DNA is TGTGCCAGCAGTGGGGACAGCTCCTACGAGCAGTACTTC.